This passage covers 3 T cell receptor beta chains from one sample sequenced in a study of blood T cell repertoires in COVID-19. Sequencing used immunoSEQ multiplex PCR; TCRdb keeps in-frame clones, though not all of them. Of 150,000 to 200,000 clones listed, about 88% were seen once; the top ten hold 1.5% to 2%. Sequenced material: peripheral blood. The source of these receptors is a man younger than 30 who had recovered from COVID-19.

V is TRBV19 and J is TRBJ2-6, with D possibly TRBD1 on 6 matching bases. V lost 6 bases to trimming and J lost 2 bases, with 11 bases between them. This CDR3 has 15 residues. Germline-derived CDR1 and CDR2 are LNHDA and SQIVND (reference sequence). In nucleotides, the CDR3 is TGTGCCAGTAGAGTTACAGGGCCTGGGGCCAACGTCCTGACTTTC. This encodes CASRVTGPGANVLTF.

The chain has TRBV6-5 and TRBJ1-1; D remains ambiguous. There are 15 residues in the CDR3. The ends were cut back, 5 bases at V and 0 bases at J, with 13 bases in the middle. Germline CDR1 and CDR2: MNHEY and SVGAGI. The CDR3 coding sequence is TGTGCCAGCAGTCTCGACGGACTAATGAACACTGAAGCTTTCTTT. Protein: CASSLDGLMNTEAFF.

J is TRBJ2-1 and V is TRBV20-1, with TRBD2 identical over 7 bases. Germline V gene lookup returns CDR1 DFQATT and CDR2 SNEGSKA (reference sequence). V shed 5 bases and J 6 bases; nucleotides not matched to a gene: 1. The CDR3 spans 11 residues. The CDR3 protein is CSAPSGNEQFF. DNA for the CDR3: TGCAGTGCTCCTAGCGGCAATGAGCAGTTCTTC.